This paragraph covers one T cell receptor (beta chain) sequence. This sample is drawn from a study of blood T cell repertoires in COVID-19. Per germline, CDR1 MDHEN and CDR2 SYDVKM. V gave up 6 bases and J gave up 1 base, with 13 bases separating them. CDR3 length equals 15 residues. The protocol was immunoSEQ multiplex PCR, while the TCRdb copy is restricted to in-frame clones and leaves out a portion. The sample lists approximately 200,000 clones; 85% to 90% were seen once. The TCR was taken from a man younger than 35 with active or convalescent COVID-19. The chain is built from TRBV28 and TRBJ1-5, with D tentatively TRBD1 (5 bases). The material sequenced was peripheral blood. CDR3 nucleotide sequence: TGTGCCAGCAGCAATGGGGGGTCCAGCAATCAGCCCCAGCATTTT. Protein sequence: CASSNGGSSNQPQHF.